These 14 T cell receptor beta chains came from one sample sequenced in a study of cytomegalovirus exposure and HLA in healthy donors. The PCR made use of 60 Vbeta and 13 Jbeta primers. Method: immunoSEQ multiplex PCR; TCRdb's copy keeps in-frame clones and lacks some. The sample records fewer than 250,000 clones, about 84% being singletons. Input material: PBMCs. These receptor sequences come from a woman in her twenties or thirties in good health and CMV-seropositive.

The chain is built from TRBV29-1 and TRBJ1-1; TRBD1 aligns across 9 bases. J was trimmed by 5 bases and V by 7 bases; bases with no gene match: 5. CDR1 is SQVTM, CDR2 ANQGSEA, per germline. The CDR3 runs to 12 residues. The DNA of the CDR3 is TGCAGCGCCCGGACAGGGGAAACTGAAGCTTTCTTT. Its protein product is CSARTGETEAFF.

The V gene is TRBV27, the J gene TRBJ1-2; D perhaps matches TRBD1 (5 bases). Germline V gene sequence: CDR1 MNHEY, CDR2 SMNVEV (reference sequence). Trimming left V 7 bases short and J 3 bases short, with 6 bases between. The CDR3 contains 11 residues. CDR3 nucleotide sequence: TGTGCCAGCACGGGGGACTATGGCTACACCTTC. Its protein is CASTGDYGYTF.

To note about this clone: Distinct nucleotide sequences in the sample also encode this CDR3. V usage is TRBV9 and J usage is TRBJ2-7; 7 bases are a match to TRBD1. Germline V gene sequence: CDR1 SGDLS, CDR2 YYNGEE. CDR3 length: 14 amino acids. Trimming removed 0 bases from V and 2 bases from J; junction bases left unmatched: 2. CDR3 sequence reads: CASSVGQGAYEQYF. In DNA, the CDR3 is TGTGCCAGCAGCGTAGGGCAGGGGGCCTACGAGCAGTACTTC.

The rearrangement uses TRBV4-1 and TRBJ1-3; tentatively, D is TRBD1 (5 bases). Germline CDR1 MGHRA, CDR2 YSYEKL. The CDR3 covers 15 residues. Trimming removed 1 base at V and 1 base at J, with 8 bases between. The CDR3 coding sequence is TGCGCCAGCAGCCAAGTCAGGGCGTCTGGAAACACCATATATTTT. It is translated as CASSQVRASGNTIYF.

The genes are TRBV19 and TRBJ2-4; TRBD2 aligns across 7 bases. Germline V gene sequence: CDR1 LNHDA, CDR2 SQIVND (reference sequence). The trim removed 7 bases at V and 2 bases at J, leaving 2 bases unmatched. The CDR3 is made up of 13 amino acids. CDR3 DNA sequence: TGTGCCAGTATGGGGGGGACCAAAAACATTCAGTACTTC. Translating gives CASMGGTKNIQYF.

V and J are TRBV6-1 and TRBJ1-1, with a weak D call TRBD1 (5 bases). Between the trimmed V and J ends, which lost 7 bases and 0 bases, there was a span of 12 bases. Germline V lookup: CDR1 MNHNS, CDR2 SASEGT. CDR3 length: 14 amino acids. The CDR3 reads CASKPATVNTEAFF. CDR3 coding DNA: TGTGCCAGCAAACCCGCGACAGTGAACACTGAAGCTTTCTTT.

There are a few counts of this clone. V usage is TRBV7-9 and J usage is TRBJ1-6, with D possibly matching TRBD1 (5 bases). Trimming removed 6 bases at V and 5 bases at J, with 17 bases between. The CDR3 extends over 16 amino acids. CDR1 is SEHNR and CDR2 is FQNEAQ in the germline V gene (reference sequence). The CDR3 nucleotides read TGTGCCAGCAGTCAAGAAGAGACAGCCGATAATTCACCCCTCCACTTT. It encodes CASSQEETADNSPLHF.

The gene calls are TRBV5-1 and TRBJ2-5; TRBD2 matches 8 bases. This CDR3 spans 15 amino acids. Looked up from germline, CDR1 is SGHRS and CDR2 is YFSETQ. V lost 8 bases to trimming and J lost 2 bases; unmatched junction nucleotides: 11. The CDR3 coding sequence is TGCGCCAGTCAGAAAGATACTAGCGGACAAGAGACCCAGTACTTC. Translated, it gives CASQKDTSGQETQYF.

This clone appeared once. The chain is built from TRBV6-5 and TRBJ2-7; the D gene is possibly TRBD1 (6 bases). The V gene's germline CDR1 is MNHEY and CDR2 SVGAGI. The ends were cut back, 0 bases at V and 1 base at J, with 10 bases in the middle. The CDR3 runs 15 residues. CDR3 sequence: CASSYSPGASYEQYF. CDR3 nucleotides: TGTGCCAGCAGTTACTCCCCAGGGGCTTCCTACGAGCAGTACTTC.

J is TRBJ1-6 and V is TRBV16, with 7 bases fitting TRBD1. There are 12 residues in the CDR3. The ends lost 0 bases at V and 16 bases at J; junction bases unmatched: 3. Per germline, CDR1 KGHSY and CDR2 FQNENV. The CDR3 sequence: CASSQSGTALHF. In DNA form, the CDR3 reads TGTGCCAGCAGCCAATCCGGGACAGCACTCCACTTT.

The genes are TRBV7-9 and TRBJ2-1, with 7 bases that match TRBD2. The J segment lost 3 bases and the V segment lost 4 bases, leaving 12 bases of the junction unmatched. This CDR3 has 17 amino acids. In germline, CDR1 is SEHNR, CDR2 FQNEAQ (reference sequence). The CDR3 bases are TGTGCCAGCAGCTCCCCGTTGTGGCGGGGGAACTACAATGAGCAGTTCTTC. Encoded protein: CASSSPLWRGNYNEQFF.

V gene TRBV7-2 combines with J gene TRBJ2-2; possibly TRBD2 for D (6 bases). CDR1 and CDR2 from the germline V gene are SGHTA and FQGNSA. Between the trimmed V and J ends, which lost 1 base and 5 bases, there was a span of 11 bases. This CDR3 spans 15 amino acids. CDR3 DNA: TGTGCCAGCAGCTTAGTCCAGGGAGGTACCGGGGAGCTGTTTTTT. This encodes CASSLVQGGTGELFF. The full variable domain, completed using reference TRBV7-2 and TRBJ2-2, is GAGVSQSPSNKVTEKGKDVELRCDPISGHTALYWYRQSLGQGLEFLIYFQGNSAPDKSGLPSDRFSAERTGGSVSTLTIQRTQQEDSAVYLCASSLVQGGTGELFFGEGSRLTVL.

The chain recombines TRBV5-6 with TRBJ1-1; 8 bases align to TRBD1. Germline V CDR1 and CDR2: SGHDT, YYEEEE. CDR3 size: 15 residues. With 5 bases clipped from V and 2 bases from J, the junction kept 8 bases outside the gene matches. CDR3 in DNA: TGTGCCAGCAGGCTTTACAGGGGGTATAACACTGAAGCTTTCTTT. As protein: CASRLYRGYNTEAFF. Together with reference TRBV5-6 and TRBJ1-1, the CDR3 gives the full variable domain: DAGVTQSPTHLIKTRGQQVTLRCSPKSGHDTVSWYQQALGQGPQFIFQYYEEEERQRGNFPDRFSGHQFPNYSSELNVNALLLGDSALYLCASRLYRGYNTEAFFGQGTRLTVV.

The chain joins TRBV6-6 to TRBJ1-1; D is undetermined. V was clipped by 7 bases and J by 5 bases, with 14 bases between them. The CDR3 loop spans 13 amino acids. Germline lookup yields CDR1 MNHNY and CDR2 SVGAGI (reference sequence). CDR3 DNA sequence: TGTGCCAGCACCGATCGGAGTGGGACTGAAGCTTTCTTT. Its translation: CASTDRSGTEAFF.